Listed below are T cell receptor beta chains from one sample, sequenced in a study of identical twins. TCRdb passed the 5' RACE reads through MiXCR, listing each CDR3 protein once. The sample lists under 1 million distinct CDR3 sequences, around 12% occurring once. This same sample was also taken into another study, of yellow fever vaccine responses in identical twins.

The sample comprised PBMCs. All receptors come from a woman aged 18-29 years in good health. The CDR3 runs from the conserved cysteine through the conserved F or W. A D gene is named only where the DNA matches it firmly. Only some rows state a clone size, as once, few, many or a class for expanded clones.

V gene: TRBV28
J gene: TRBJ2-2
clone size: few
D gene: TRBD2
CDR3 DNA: TGTGCCAGCAGTTCCTCAGCGGGAGCGCTGACCGGGGAGCTGTTTTTT
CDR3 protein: CASSSSAGALTGELFF

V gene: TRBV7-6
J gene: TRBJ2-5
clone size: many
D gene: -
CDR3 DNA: TGTGCCAGCAGCTTAGATATAGGTCGACAAGAGACCCAGTACTTC
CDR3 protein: CASSLDIGRQETQYF

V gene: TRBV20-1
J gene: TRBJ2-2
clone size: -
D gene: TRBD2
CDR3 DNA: TGCAGTGCCCCTAGCGGGAGTTCTAACGGGGAGCTGTTTTTT
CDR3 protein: CSAPSGSSNGELFF

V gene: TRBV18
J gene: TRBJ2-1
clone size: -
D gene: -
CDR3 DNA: TGTGCCAGCTCACCAATAGCGAACTCCTACAATGAGCAGTTCTTC
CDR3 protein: CASSPIANSYNEQFF

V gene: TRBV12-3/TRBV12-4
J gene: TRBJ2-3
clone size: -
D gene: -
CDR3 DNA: TGTGCCAGCAGTTTAGGTCGGACCTCCCGGGATACGCAGTATTTT
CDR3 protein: CASSLGRTSRDTQYF

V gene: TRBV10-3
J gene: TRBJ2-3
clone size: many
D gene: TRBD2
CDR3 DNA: TGTGCCATCAGACTAGCGGGAGAGATGGATACGCAGTATTTT
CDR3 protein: CAIRLAGEMDTQYF

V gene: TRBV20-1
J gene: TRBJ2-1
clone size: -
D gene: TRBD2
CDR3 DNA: TGCAGTGCTCGAGGACTAGCGGGAGAGGCAACCTACAATGAGCAGTTCTTC
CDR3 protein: CSARGLAGEATYNEQFF

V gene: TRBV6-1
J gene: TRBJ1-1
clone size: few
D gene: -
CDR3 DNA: TGTGCCAGCATCAGACTCAGGGGAGATACTGAAGCTTTCTTT
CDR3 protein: CASIRLRGDTEAFF

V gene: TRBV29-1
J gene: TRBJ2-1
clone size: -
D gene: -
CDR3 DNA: TGCAGCTTCCGGGACTGGGCCTACAATGAGCAGTTCTTC
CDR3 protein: CSFRDWAYNEQFF

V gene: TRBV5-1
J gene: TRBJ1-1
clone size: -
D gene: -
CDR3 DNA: TGCGCCAGCAGCTTGGAACAGGGTGGTGCTTTCTTT
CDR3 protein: CASSLEQGGAFF

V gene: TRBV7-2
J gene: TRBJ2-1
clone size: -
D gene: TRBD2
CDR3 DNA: TGTGCCAGCAGCTTAGTAGGACTAGCGGCGTACAATGAGCAGTTCTTC
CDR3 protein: CASSLVGLAAYNEQFF

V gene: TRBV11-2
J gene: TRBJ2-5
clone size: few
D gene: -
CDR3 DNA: TGTGCCAGCAGCCCCTACGGGGGGCGGCCACAAGAGACCCAGTACTTC
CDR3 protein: CASSPYGGRPQETQYF

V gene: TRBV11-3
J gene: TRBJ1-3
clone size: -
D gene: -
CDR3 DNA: TGTGCCAGCAGCCTCGAAGGGGGGACAACCCCGCACACCATATATTTT
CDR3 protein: CASSLEGGTTPHTIYF

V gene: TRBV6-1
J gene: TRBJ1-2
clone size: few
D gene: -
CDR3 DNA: TGTGCCAGCAGTGACGGGGTGAGCTATGGCTACACCTTC
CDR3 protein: CASSDGVSYGYTF

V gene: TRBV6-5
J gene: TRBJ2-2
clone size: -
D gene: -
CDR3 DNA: TGTGCCAGCAGTTACGATCCGGGCCCCACCGGGGAGCTGTTTTTT
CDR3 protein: CASSYDPGPTGELFF

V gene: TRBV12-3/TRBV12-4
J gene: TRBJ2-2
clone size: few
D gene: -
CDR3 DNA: TGTGCCAGCAGCCGACTAGTGAACGGGGAGCTGTTTTTT
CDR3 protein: CASSRLVNGELFF

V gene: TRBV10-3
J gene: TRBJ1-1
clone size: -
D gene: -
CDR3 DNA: TGTGCCATCACCCAACGGGGCAGATCTGAAGCTTTCTTT
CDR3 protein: CAITQRGRSEAFF

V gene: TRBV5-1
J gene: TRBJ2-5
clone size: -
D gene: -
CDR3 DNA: TGCGCCAGCAGCTCTCGAATGGGGGGAGGAGAGACCCAGTACTTC
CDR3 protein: CASSSRMGGGETQYF

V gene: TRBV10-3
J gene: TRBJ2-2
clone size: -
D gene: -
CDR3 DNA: TGTGCCATCAGTGGGACAGCCAACACCGGGGAGCTGTTTTTT
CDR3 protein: CAISGTANTGELFF

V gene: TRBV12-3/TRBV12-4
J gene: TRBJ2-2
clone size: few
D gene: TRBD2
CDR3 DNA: TGTGCCAGCAGTCCGCGGGGGGCTGGGGGCGGGGAGCTGTTTTTT
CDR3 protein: CASSPRGAGGGELFF

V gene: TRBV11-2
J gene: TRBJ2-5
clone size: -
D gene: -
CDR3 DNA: TGTGCCAGCAGCGCAACAGGGAGGGAGACCCAGTACTTC
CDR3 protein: CASSATGRETQYF

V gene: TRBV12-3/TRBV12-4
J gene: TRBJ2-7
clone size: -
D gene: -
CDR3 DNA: TGTGCCAGCAAGATTGGTACCAACGAGCAGTACTTC
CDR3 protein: CASKIGTNEQYF

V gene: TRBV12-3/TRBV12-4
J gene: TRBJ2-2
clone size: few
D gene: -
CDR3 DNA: TGTGCCAGCAGTTTTTGGGTTTCCGGGGAGCTGTTTTTT
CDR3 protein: CASSFWVSGELFF

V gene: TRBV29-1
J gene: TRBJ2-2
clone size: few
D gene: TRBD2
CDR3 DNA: TGCAGCGTTGGACTAGCGGGACGCACCGGGGAGCTGTTTTTT
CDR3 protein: CSVGLAGRTGELFF

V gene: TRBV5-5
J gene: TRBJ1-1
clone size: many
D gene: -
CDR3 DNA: TGTGCCAGCAGCTACTGGCGGATGAACACTGAAGCTTTCTTT
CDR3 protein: CASSYWRMNTEAFF

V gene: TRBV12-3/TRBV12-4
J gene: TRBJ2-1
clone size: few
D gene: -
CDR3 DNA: TGTGCCAGCAGTTTTTTAGGGTCTCAGGGTTCTCGCAATGAGCAGTTCTTC
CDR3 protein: CASSFLGSQGSRNEQFF

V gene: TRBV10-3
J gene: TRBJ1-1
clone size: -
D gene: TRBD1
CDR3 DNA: TGTGCCACCCTCGAATACTCCGGGACAGGGGTTTCTGAAGCTTTCTTT
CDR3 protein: CATLEYSGTGVSEAFF